The T cell receptor beta chain described here comes from a study of blood T cell repertoires in COVID-19. Background on the study: Samples taken during acute and convalescent COVID-19 were collected in the United States, Italy and Spain.

With 5 bases removed from V and 0 bases from J, the gap between germline ends came to 9 bases. The CDR3 has 13 residues. Germline V gene lookup returns CDR1 SQVTM and CDR2 ANQGSEA. In the authors' workflow: Nucleated cell number was recorded as an estimate derived from reference gene primer amplification. Sequenced by immunoSEQ multiplex PCR; TCRdb stores in-frame clones only, minus some. V, J and clone size were drawn from that table, and D and trimming were deduced from the DNA. The data contain approximately 75,000 clones, less than 85% of them singletons. This TCR came from a human donor with acute or convalescent COVID-19. The donor label of this sample is uncertain. The source material was peripheral blood. The chain links TRBV29-1 to TRBJ2-3; TRBD1 is a possible D gene (5 bases). The CDR3 loop reads CSVYGASTDTQYF. In DNA, the CDR3 is TGCAGCGTTTATGGGGCTAGCACAGATACGCAGTATTTT.